This T cell receptor beta chain emerged from a study of response to subunit inactivated influenza vaccine (dated by TCRdb to 2017 to 2018). Regarding the study in general: To follow how T cells responded to a trivalent subunit inactivated influenza vaccine, the researchers relied on deep quantitative profiling of the T cell receptor repertoire.

The library was obtained by RT-PCR. The data were produced on an Illumina HiSeq 2500. TCRdb applied fastp at Q25 and MiXCR to the public reads, then kept only in-frame beta chains. Rows are unified per CDR3 protein, each entry keeping the most common DNA and genes. This sample lists more than 400,000 distinct CDR3 sequences; less than 7.5% were detected once. The ten biggest clones cover about 12% of the sample. Inclusive of the bounding cysteine and phenylalanine, the CDR3 is 16 residues long. Only the CDR3 part of the read is kept: 48 bases, read in frame from the first base. Here V drops 1 base and J drops 7 bases, and the junction holds 9 bases not matched to any gene. In this sample, this clonotype turned up many times. No cognate antigen has been identified for it. Base qualities are not provided; no much larger clone lies one nucleotide away. Study-level results and caveats: The authors proposed that each seasonal influenza vaccination may bring in only a limited number of new T cells.

The receptor was derived from a man between 45 and 75 years old who received an inactivated influenza vaccine. Donor details come from another sample of the same person, matched by shared clones. The V and J genes are TRBV12-3 or TRBV12-4 and TRBJ1-4, and 7 bases in between align with TRBD1. Sequencing was performed on PBMCs from blood, taken 23 months after vaccination. The nucleotides are TGTGCCAGCAGTTTAGGAGGAGGGGGCGCGGGTGAAAAACTGTTTTTT. Its protein reads: CASSLGGGGAGEKLFF.